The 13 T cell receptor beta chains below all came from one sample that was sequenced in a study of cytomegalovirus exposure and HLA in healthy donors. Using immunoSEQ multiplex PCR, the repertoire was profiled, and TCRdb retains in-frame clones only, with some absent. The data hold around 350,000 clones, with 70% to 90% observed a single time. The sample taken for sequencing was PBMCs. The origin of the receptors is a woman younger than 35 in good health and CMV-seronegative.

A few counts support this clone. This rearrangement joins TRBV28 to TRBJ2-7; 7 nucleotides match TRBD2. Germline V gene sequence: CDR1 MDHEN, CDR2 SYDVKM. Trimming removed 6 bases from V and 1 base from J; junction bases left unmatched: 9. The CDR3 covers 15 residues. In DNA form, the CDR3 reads TGTGCCAGCAGACTGGATGGGGGGGATTCCTACGAGCAGTACTTC. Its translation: CASRLDGGDSYEQYF.

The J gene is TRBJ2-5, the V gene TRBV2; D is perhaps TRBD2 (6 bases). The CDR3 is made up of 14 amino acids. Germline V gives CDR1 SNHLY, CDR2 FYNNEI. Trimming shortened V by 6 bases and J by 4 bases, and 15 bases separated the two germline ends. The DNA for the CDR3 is TGTGCCAGCAGATCCGGGAGCGTCTCAGAGACCCAGTACTTC. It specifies CASRSGSVSETQYF.

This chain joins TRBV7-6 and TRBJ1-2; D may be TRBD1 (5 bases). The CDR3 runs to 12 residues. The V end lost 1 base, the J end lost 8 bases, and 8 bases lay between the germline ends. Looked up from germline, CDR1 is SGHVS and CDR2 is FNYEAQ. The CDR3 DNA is TGTGCCAGCAGCTTAGGGGGGGAAGGCTACACCTTC. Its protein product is CASSLGGEGYTF.

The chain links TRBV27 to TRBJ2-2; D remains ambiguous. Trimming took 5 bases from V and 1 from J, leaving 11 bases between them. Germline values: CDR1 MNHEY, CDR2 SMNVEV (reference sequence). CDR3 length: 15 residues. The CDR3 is CASSPLGRNTGELFF. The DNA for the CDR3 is TGTGCCAGCAGTCCCCTAGGTCGGAACACCGGGGAGCTGTTTTTT.

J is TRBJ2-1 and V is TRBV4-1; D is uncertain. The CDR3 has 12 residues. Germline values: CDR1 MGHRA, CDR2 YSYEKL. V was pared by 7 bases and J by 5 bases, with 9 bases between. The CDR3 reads CASTTRNNEQFF. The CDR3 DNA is TGCGCCAGCACGACCAGGAACAATGAGCAGTTCTTC.

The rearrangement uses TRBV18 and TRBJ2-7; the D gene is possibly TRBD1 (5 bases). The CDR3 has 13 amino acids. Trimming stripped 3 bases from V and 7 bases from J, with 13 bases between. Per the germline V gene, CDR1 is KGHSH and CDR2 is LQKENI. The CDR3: CASSPGQGGEQYF. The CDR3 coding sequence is TGTGCCAGCTCACCGGGGCAGGGTGGGGAGCAGTACTTC.

The CDR3 is CASSLMRNTEAFF. The CDR3 region has the DNA TGTGCCAGCAGTTTAATGCGCAACACTGAAGCTTTCTTT. The chain couples TRBV27 to TRBJ1-1, with D uncertain. V shed 2 bases and J shed 2 bases, with 6 bases lying between them. This CDR3 region has 13 residues. CDR1 is MNHEY, CDR2 SMNVEV, per germline (reference sequence).

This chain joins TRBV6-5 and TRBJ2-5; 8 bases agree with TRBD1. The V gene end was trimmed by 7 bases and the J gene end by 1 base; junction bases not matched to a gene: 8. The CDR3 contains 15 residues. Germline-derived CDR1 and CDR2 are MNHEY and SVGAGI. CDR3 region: CASKPQGASQETQYF. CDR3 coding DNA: TGTGCCAGCAAACCCCAGGGGGCCTCCCAAGAGACCCAGTACTTC.

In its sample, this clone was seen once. CDR3 DNA: TGTGCCAGCAGTGAAGCGGAGCTCGGATCCTTCTTC. Its protein product is CASSEAELGSFF. The chain couples TRBV6-1 to TRBJ2-1; D remains ambiguous. The germline gives CDR1 MNHNS, CDR2 SASEGT. Trimming stripped 0 bases from V and 16 bases from J, with 13 bases between. The CDR3 is made up of 12 amino acids.

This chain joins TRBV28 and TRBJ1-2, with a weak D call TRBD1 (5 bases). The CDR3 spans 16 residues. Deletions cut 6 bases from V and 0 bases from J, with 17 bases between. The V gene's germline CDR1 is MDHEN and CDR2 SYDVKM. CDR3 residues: CASRPSGGPANYGYTF. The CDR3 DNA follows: TGTGCCAGCAGGCCCTCCGGGGGTCCGGCTAACTATGGCTACACCTTC.

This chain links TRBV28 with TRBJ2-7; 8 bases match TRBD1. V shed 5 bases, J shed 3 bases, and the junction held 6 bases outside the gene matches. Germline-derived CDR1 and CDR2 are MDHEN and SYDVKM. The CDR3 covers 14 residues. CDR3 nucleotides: TGTGCCAGCAGTATTTCCGGGACAGGCTACGAGCAGTACTTC. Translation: CASSISGTGYEQYF.

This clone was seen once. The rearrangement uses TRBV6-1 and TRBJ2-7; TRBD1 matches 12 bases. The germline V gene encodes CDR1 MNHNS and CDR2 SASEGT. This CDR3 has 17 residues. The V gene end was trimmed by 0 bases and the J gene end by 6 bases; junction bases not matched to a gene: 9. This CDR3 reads CASSEAGLGTGGFEQYF. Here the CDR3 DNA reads TGTGCCAGCAGTGAAGCGGGGTTGGGGACAGGGGGCTTCGAGCAGTACTTC.

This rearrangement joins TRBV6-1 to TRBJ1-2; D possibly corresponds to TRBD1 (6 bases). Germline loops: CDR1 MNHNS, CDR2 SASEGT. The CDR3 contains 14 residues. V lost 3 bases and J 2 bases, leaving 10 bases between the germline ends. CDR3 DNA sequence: TGTGCCAGCAGTGACCCCGGGACAAACTATGGCTACACCTTC. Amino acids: CASSDPGTNYGYTF.